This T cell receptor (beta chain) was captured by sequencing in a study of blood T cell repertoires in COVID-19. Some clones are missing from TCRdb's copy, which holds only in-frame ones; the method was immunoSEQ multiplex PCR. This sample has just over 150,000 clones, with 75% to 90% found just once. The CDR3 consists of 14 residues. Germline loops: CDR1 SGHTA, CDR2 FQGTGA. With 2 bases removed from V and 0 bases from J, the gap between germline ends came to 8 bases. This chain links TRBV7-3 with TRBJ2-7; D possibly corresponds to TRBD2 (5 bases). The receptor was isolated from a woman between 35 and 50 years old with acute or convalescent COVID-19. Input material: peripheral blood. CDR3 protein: CASSLEAASYEQYF. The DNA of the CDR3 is TGTGCCAGCAGCTTAGAAGCGGCCTCCTACGAGCAGTACTTC.